The 8 T cell receptor beta chains in this list originate from one sample, sequenced in a study of technical replicates of blood from a few donors. This table comes from immunoSEQ multiplex PCR, and its TCRdb copy is limited to in-frame clones, with some not included. The sample includes about 56,000 clones, about 95% seen only once; the top ten take 3% to 3.5%. The sequencing input was PBMCs. These receptors were obtained from a human donor in good health. Some clones in this sample may be carry-over from other donors' samples.

This sequence joins TRBV29-1 and TRBJ1-2; D unresolved. Germline CDR1 is SQVTM and CDR2 is ANQGSEA. Trimming took 7 bases from V and 6 from J, leaving 12 bases between them. The CDR3 is 11 residues long. CDR3 region: CSAGGADGYTF. The CDR3 nucleotides read TGCAGCGCCGGAGGCGCGGATGGCTACACCTTC.

The chain recombines TRBV2 with TRBJ2-5; D unresolved. The CDR3 loop spans 12 amino acids. The V end was cut by 4 bases, the J end by 4 bases, with 7 bases between. Per the germline V gene, CDR1 is SNHLY and CDR2 is FYNNEI. The CDR3 nucleotides read TGTGCCAGCAGTGTGCGAGGAGAGACCCAGTACTTC. This codes for CASSVRGETQYF.

The chain has TRBV6-5 and TRBJ2-6, with D unclear. With 6 bases removed from V and 2 bases from J, the gap between germline ends came to 5 bases. The CDR3 spans 13 residues. CDR1 MNHEY and CDR2 SVGAGI come from the germline V gene. CDR3 in amino acids: CASRLPGANVLTF. Here the CDR3 DNA reads TGTGCCAGCAGACTTCCTGGGGCCAACGTCCTGACTTTC.

J is TRBJ1-1 and V is TRBV7-2; D gene ambiguous. This CDR3 is built from 12 residues. V lost 7 bases and J lost 8, with 14 bases in between. Germline V gene data show CDR1 as SGHTA and CDR2 as FQGNSA. CDR3 coding DNA: TGTGCCAGCACCCGGGAAAGGGCAGAAGCTTTCTTT. This encodes CASTRERAEAFF.

The chain is built from TRBV6-5 and TRBJ2-2; D uncertain. Trimming pared 7 bases from V and 2 bases from J, leaving 11 bases between. CDR3 length equals 14 residues. Germline CDR1 and CDR2: MNHEY and SVGAGI. The CDR3 DNA is TGTGCCAGCAAAATAGTACCTAACACCGGGGAGCTGTTTTTT. Amino acids: CASKIVPNTGELFF.

The chain is built from TRBV7-9 and TRBJ2-7; 12 bases are shared with TRBD2. CDR1 and CDR2 (germline): SEHNR, FQNEAQ (reference sequence). The CDR3 length is 16 residues. The ends lost 5 bases at V and 1 base at J; junction bases unmatched: 6. Here the CDR3 reads CASSPRTSGASYEQYF. The CDR3 DNA reads TGTGCCAGCAGCCCCCGGACTAGCGGGGCTTCCTACGAGCAGTACTTC.

This chain joins TRBV16 and TRBJ1-4; tentative D call: TRBD1 (5 bases). V was cut by 0 bases and J by 8 bases, with 13 bases left in between. The CDR3 is made up of 15 amino acids. Germline CDR1 and CDR2: KGHSY and FQNENV. CDR3 coding DNA: TGTGCCAGCAGCCAATCCTGGGGCAGGGCAGAAAAACTGTTTTTT. Protein product: CASSQSWGRAEKLFF.

The chain has TRBV29-1 and TRBJ2-4; tentative D call: TRBD2 (6 bases). The CDR3 length is 11 residues. The germline V gene encodes CDR1 SQVTM and CDR2 ANQGSEA. Trimming stripped 3 bases from V and 6 bases from J, with 6 bases between. The CDR3 spells CSVEGGNIQYF. CDR3 DNA sequence: TGCAGCGTTGAGGGGGGAAACATTCAGTACTTC.